The rows below give T cell receptor beta chains drawn from one sample of a study of T cell responses to AZD1222 COVID-19 vaccine. Measured with immunoSEQ multiplex PCR; TCRdb has only the in-frame clones, and not every one. Among 110,000 to 150,000 clones, more than 85% were seen once, and the ten largest hold about 3%. The sequencing used peripheral blood, collected on day 0 of AZD1222 vaccination. The receptors originated from an adult in good health. CDR3s include the opening cysteine and the closing phenylalanine or tryptophan. D genes are given only for firm matches. Expanded clones get a size class; other rows say once, few or many, or leave the size out.

NA	TRBV5-1	TRBD2	TRBJ2-1	TGCGCCAGCAGCCCAATGACTAGCGGGGCCTACAATGAGCAGTTCTTC	CASSPMTSGAYNEQFF
NA	TRBV21-1	NA	TRBJ2-7	TGTGCCAGCAGCATGGTTTGGCCCGGACAGCCGGACTACGAGCAGTACTTC	CASSMVWPGQPDYEQYF
NA	TRBV7-9	NA	TRBJ1-1	TGTGCCAGCAGCAAAGGCGGGACGCCTGATGGGGCTTTCTTT	CASSKGGTPDGAFF
once	TRBV15	TRBD2	TRBJ2-1	TGTGCCGGCTCTAGCGGGTACAATGAGCAGTTCTTC	CAGSSGYNEQFF
once	TRBV27	TRBD2	TRBJ2-7	TGTGCCAGCAGTTCGGGACTAGCGGGACTCGAGCAGTACTTC	CASSSGLAGLEQYF
NA	TRBV7-8	NA	TRBJ1-2	TGTGCCAGCAGCTTCTCACGCAGTCCCCCTGGAGGCTACACCTTC	CASSFSRSPPGGYTF
NA	TRBV28	NA	TRBJ2-1	TGTGCCAGCAGTAGCGCGGGGGCTGGTAGCTCCTACAATGAGCAGTTCTTC	CASSSAGAGSSYNEQFF
NA	TRBV12-5	NA	TRBJ2-3	TGTGCTAGTGGTTTGGTAGAAGCTACGCAGTATTTT	CASGLVEATQYF
NA	TRBV9	NA	TRBJ1-1	TGTGCCAGCAGCGAAGTCGGGAGTTACACTGAAGCTTTCTTT	CASSEVGSYTEAFF
NA	TRBV29-1	NA	TRBJ2-1	TGCAGCGTTAGCGATTCCTCCTACAATGAGCAGTTCTTC	CSVSDSSYNEQFF
NA	TRBV7-2	TRBD2	TRBJ2-1	TGTGCCAGCAGCATAACTAGCGGTACTTACAATGAGCAGTTCTTC	CASSITSGTYNEQFF
NA	TRBV2	NA	TRBJ1-2	TGTGCCAGCAGTGAAGCGTCTCATAGGGAGTATGGCTACACCTTC	CASSEASHREYGYTF
NA	TRBV27	NA	TRBJ2-7	TGTGCCAGCAGCTCGACGGGCGAGCAGTACTTC	CASSSTGEQYF
NA	TRBV6-5	NA	TRBJ1-4	TGTGCCAGCAGTTACGAGGGCCAGGGGAGAAAACTGTTTTTT	CASSYEGQGRKLFF
NA	TRBV2	NA	TRBJ1-1	TGTGCCAGCAGCCTGAGAAACACTGAAGCTTTCTTT	CASSLRNTEAFF
NA	TRBV25-1	NA	TRBJ1-2	TGTGCCAGCAGTGAGTTCCTTAACTATGGCTACACCTTC	CASSEFLNYGYTF
NA	TRBV12-5	NA	TRBJ2-7	TGTGCTAGTGGTTTACGAGTCAGACCCGGGGTCGAGCAGTACTTC	CASGLRVRPGVEQYF
NA	TRBV7-9	NA	TRBJ2-1	TGTGCCAGCAGCCCGACTCGGAATGAGCAGTTCTTC	CASSPTRNEQFF
NA	TRBV6-5	NA	TRBJ1-4	TGTGCCAGCTATTCGTGGGGGGTTAATGAAAAACTGTTTTTT	CASYSWGVNEKLFF
NA	TRBV11-1	NA	TRBJ1-2	TGTGCCAGCAGCCCTGCTTCGGGGGAGGGCTATGGCTACACCTTC	CASSPASGEGYGYTF
NA	TRBV21-1	NA	TRBJ1-5	TGTGCCAGCAGCGCCGCTCGTCCCTACCAAGATAGCAATCAGCCCCAGCATTTT	CASSAARPYQDSNQPQHF
NA	TRBV5-6	NA	TRBJ1-3	TGTGCCAGCAGCTTGATTAGTGTGTTAGAGGCTACCTCTGGAAACACCATATATTTT	CASSLISVLEATSGNTIYF
NA	TRBV7-2	TRBD2	TRBJ2-2	TGTGCCAGTTATCGGGGGGGCAACACCGGGGAGCTGTTTTTT	CASYRGGNTGELFF
NA	TRBV11-3	NA	TRBJ1-6	TGTGCCAGCAGCTTGGGACTGAGCAATTCACCCCTCCACTTT	CASSLGLSNSPLHF
once	TRBV5-1	NA	TRBJ2-7	TGCGCCAGCAGCTTGCTGGGCCTCTCCTACGAGCAGTACTTC	CASSLLGLSYEQYF
NA	TRBV5-1	NA	TRBJ1-4	TGCGCCAGCAGCTTGGACAGTGAAAAACTGTTTTTT	CASSLDSEKLFF
NA	TRBV27	TRBD2	TRBJ2-1	TGTGCCAGCAGTTTTGGCGGGAGCGCCTACAATGAGCAGTTCTTC	CASSFGGSAYNEQFF
NA	TRBV5-6	NA	TRBJ2-1	TGTGCCAGCAGCTTATACAATGAGCAGTTCTTC	CASSLYNEQFF
NA	TRBV28	TRBD1	TRBJ1-4	TGTGCCAGCAGTCCAACGACAGGGGTAAATGAAAAACTGTTTTTT	CASSPTTGVNEKLFF
NA	TRBV7-8	TRBD1	TRBJ1-5	TGTGCCAGCAGCTCGGGACAGGGGTTTCAGCCCCAGCATTTT	CASSSGQGFQPQHF
once	TRBV11-3	NA	TRBJ2-2	TGTGCCAGCAGACTGTACGCTTCCAATGTGGTCGGGGAGCTGTTTTTT	CASRLYASNVVGELFF
NA	TRBV18	NA	TRBJ2-1	TGTGCCAGCTCGTTCTTGAGGGACACACCTCGGGTCAATGAGCAGTTCTTC	CASSFLRDTPRVNEQFF
NA	TRBV2	NA	TRBJ2-3	TGTGCCAGCAACTCCCCGGGGGGCACAGATACGCAGTATTTT	CASNSPGGTDTQYF
NA	TRBV15	NA	TRBJ2-3	TGTGCCACCAGCAGAGAAGGAGGGGCCGGAGATACGCAGTATTTT	CATSREGGAGDTQYF
NA	TRBV5-5	NA	TRBJ1-1	TGTGCCAGCAGCTCGCCTCCAGCCGGACCCACTGAAGCTTTCTTT	CASSSPPAGPTEAFF
NA	TRBV10-3	NA	TRBJ1-6	TGTGCCATCAGTGACCAGAGGGGTAATTCACCCCTCCACTTT	CAISDQRGNSPLHF
NA	TRBV5-1	TRBD2	TRBJ2-3	TGCGCCAGCAGCCCCTGGACTAGCGGGAGCGGAGATACGCAGTATTTT	CASSPWTSGSGDTQYF
NA	TRBV10-3	TRBD2	TRBJ2-1	TGTGCCATCAGTGTAAGCGGGAGGGCCCCGGATGAGCAGTTCTTC	CAISVSGRAPDEQFF
NA	TRBV5-1	TRBD2	TRBJ2-1	TGCGCCAGCAGCCCACCTAGCGGGGGTGAGCAGTTCTTC	CASSPPSGGEQFF
NA	TRBV29-1	NA	TRBJ1-2	TGCAGCTCAACAGAGGGATTTGGCTACACCTTC	CSSTEGFGYTF
once	TRBV3-1/TRBV3-2	TRBD2	TRBJ2-2	TGTGCCAGCAGTGACGGGTCCTTAGCGGGCGCCGGGGAGCTGTTTTTT	CASSDGSLAGAGELFF
NA	TRBV28	NA	TRBJ1-6	TGTGCCAGCAGTCAAACACGGGGTTCCCTAAATTCACCCCTCCACTTT	CASSQTRGSLNSPLHF
NA	TRBV5-1	TRBD1	TRBJ1-5	TGCGCCAGCAGCTTGGGCACAGGGGGTAATCAGCCCCAGCATTTT	CASSLGTGGNQPQHF
few	TRBV5-1	NA	TRBJ2-1	TGCGCCAGCAGCTTGGTAGCGGTTTCCTACAATGAGCAGTTCTTC	CASSLVAVSYNEQFF
NA	TRBV27	TRBD1	TRBJ2-7	TGTGCCAGCAGTCCCTACCGGGACAGGGTTTACGAGCAGTACTTC	CASSPYRDRVYEQYF
few	TRBV4-3	NA	TRBJ2-3	TGCGCCAGCAGCCATGAGACCCTGGTATATAGCACAGATACGCAGTATTTT	CASSHETLVYSTDTQYF